This passage covers 9 T cell receptor beta chains from one sample sequenced in a study of T cell responses to AZD1222 COVID-19 vaccine. Using immunoSEQ multiplex PCR, the repertoire was profiled, and TCRdb retains in-frame clones only, with some absent. The sample has about 180,000 clones, roughly nine tenths seen once; the top ten hold roughly 2.8%. Source: peripheral blood, taken on day 0 of AZD1222 vaccination. These receptors were obtained from an adult in good health.

This sequence joins TRBV11-3 and TRBJ2-2; no clear D. This CDR3 has 13 amino acids. Trimming shortened V by 4 bases and J by 3 bases, and 6 bases separated the two germline ends. Germline loops: CDR1 SGHNT, CDR2 YENEEA. Written as DNA, the CDR3 is TGTGCCAGCAGCTACGAATACACCGGGGAGCTGTTTTTT. Translation gives CASSYEYTGELFF.

This chain connects TRBV7-9 to TRBJ1-1; D gene ambiguous. This CDR3 contains 14 residues. Germline lookup yields CDR1 SEHNR and CDR2 FQNEAQ (reference sequence). The V and J ends lost 0 bases and 4 bases respectively, with 9 bases between them. CDR3 region: CASSLAAEVTEAFF. DNA of the CDR3: TGTGCCAGCAGCTTAGCGGCGGAGGTCACTGAAGCTTTCTTT.

This chain connects TRBV7-9 to TRBJ2-3; a weak D match, TRBD1 (6 bases). The germline gives CDR1 SEHNR, CDR2 FQNEAQ (reference sequence). Trimming cost V 5 bases and J 2 bases, with 14 bases left between them. This CDR3 region has 15 residues. DNA for the CDR3: TGTGCCAGCAGCGTCGCACAGGGATACACAGATACGCAGTATTTT. Its translation: CASSVAQGYTDTQYF. Based on the CDR3 plus reference TRBV7-9 and TRBJ2-3, the full variable domain is DTGVSQNPRHKITKRGQNVTFRCDPISEHNRLYWYRQTLGQGPEFLTYFQNEAQLEKSRLLSDRFSAERPKGSFSTLEIQRTEQGDSAMYLCASSVAQGYTDTQYFGPGTRLTVL.

V usage is TRBV7-3 and J usage is TRBJ1-2; D is unclear. Looked up from germline, CDR1 is SGHTA and CDR2 is FQGTGA. Trimming took off 1 base at V and 8 bases at J, with 11 bases between the two ends. This CDR3 is 13 amino acids long. DNA for the CDR3: TGTGCCAGCAGCTTAAGAAAGGGCTACGGCTACACCTTC. Translating it yields CASSLRKGYGYTF.

This chain uses TRBV14 with TRBJ2-5; 11 bases match TRBD2. CDR1 is SGHDN and CDR2 is FVKESK in the germline V gene. Trimming cost V 3 bases and J 1 base; bases outside gene matches: 7. This CDR3 has 17 residues. CDR3 in amino acids: CASSHETSGVSQETQYF. The DNA for the CDR3 is TGTGCCAGCAGCCACGAGACTAGCGGGGTGTCCCAAGAGACCCAGTACTTC.

V and J are TRBV5-1 and TRBJ1-6; weak D call: TRBD1 (5 bases). Looked up from germline, CDR1 is SGHRS and CDR2 is YFSETQ. The CDR3 is 17 amino acids. V gave up 0 bases and J gave up 5 bases, with 15 bases separating them. CDR3 nucleotides: TGCGCCAGCAGCTTGGGCCCCCGGGACGGAAATAATTCACCCCTCCACTTT. Translating gives CASSLGPRDGNNSPLHF.

The chain combines TRBV4-3 with TRBJ1-1; D is uncertain. Trimming took off 5 bases at V and 7 bases at J, with 17 bases between the two ends. The CDR3 spans 14 residues. The germline CDR1 and CDR2 sequences are LGHNA and YSLEER. The CDR3 here is CASSYTTVSDEAFF. In DNA form, the CDR3 reads TGCGCCAGCAGCTACACTACGGTAAGCGATGAAGCTTTCTTT.

The gene calls are TRBV21-1 and TRBJ2-3; the table assigns TRBD2, which was not confirmed against the DNA. TRBV21-1 is a listed pseudogene. The CDR3 runs to 16 residues. The CDR3 nucleotides are TGTGCCAGCAGCAGACCTGAGCGGGGGGACACAGATACGCAGTATTTT. Translation: CASSRPERGDTDTQYF.

The rearrangement links TRBV5-6 to TRBJ2-3; TRBD1 might be the D (5 bases). V lost 1 base, J lost 0 bases, and 12 bases lay in between. The CDR3 length is 16 residues. Germline V CDR1 and CDR2: SGHDT, YYEEEE. CDR3 loop: CASSLPRGSSTDTQYF. Written as DNA, the CDR3 is TGTGCCAGCAGCTTGCCTAGGGGTTCTAGCACAGATACGCAGTATTTT. The variable domain in full, with the rest retrieved from reference TRBV5-6 and TRBJ2-3, is DAGVTQSPTHLIKTRGQQVTLRCSPKSGHDTVSWYQQALGQGPQFIFQYYEEEERQRGNFPDRFSGHQFPNYSSELNVNALLLGDSALYLCASSLPRGSSTDTQYFGPGTRLTVL.